This T cell receptor beta chain was identified during a study of Ad26.COV2.S vaccination and SARS-CoV-2 variants. As for this clone: Its cognate antigen is unknown.

Germline CDR1 is SGHTA and CDR2 is FQGNSA. Trimming removed 1 base at V and 0 bases at J, with 13 bases between. This CDR3 region has 17 residues. Whole-study results and caveats: An underestimation of total T cell responses may have resulted from the TCR breadth and depth analyses. Spike-specific TCR breadth ran higher among vaccine recipients than placebo recipients.

Treatment defined: some 20 received Ad26.COV2.S at low or high dose, single or two shots; 5 received placebo; per-sample allocation not given. Samples came from day 63 after the first vaccine or placebo injection. In the vaccine, an Ad26 vector expressed the SARS-CoV-2 spike of the Wuhan strain. The method was immunoSEQ multiplex PCR; TCRdb's version includes in-frame clones alone and lacks a portion of them. The sample yields around 250,000 clones, about 89% seen once. Sequencing was performed on peripheral blood, taken in a trial of Ad26.COV2.S vaccine versus placebo. The clonotype originates from a person aged 18-65 years who received the Ad26.COV2.S COVID-19 vaccine or a placebo. The chain links TRBV7-2 to TRBJ2-1; D is undetermined. The CDR3 loop reads CASSLGVFSSSYNEQFF. Here the CDR3 DNA reads TGTGCCAGCAGCTTAGGGGTGTTTTCCAGCTCCTACAATGAGCAGTTCTTC.